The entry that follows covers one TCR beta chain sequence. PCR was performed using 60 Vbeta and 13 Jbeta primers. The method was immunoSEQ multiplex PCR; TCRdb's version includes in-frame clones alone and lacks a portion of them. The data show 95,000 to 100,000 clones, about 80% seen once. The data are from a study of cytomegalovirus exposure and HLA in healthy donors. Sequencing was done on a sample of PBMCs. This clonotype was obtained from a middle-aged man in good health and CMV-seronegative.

CDR3 sequence: CASIAGNTGELFF. The CDR3 DNA reads TGCGCCAGCATAGCCGGGAACACCGGGGAGCTGTTTTTT. This chain links TRBV5-1 with TRBJ2-2; the D is unclear. Trimming took 6 bases from V and 1 from J, leaving 7 bases between them. Germline loops: CDR1 SGHRS, CDR2 YFSETQ. The length of the CDR3 is 13 residues.